This TCR beta chain was recorded in a study of cytomegalovirus exposure and HLA in healthy donors. The CDR3 totals 16 residues. CDR1 MNHEY and CDR2 SMNVEV come from the germline V gene (reference sequence). The junction had 3 bases not matched to a gene; V was cut back by 4 bases and J by 5 bases. Comment on this clone: Its antigen is not known.

Regarding the study as a whole: Researchers catalogued some 160 TCR beta chains as cytomegalovirus-associated. Cytomegalovirus status was reportedly diagnosed by the classifier with high specificity and sensitivity.

Healthy bone marrow donors made up the donors. In the PCR, 60 Vbeta and 13 Jbeta primers were used. Produced via immunoSEQ multiplex PCR; TCRdb's table is partial and in-frame only. The sample contains about 210,000 clones, about 75% of which appear only once. This clonotype was sampled from a male donor in good health and CMV-seronegative. The V call is TRBV27, the J call TRBJ2-3; 16 positions match TRBD2. The sequenced sample was PBMCs. The chain's CDR3 is CASSSGLAGGRDTQYF. The CDR3 coding sequence is TGTGCCAGCAGTTCGGGACTAGCGGGGGGGAGAGATACGCAGTATTTT.